Listed below are T cell receptor beta chains from one sample, sequenced in a study of blood T cell repertoires in COVID-19. Data came from immunoSEQ multiplex PCR; TCRdb stores just in-frame clones and leaves some out. The sample shows fewer than 500,000 clones, 80% to 90% of them seen only once. Sample: peripheral blood. Every receptor here comes from a young woman with acute or convalescent COVID-19. Both conserved end residues are part of each CDR3. A D gene is named only where the DNA matches it firmly. Not all rows give a size; the values are once, few, many and, for expanded clones, a class.

V: TRBV5-1; size: -; J: TRBJ2-1; D: TRBD2; CDR3: CASSPQPAGGYNRYDEQFF; DNA: TGCGCCAGCAGCCCCCAGCCGGCGGGGGGTTACAATCGGTACGATGAGCAGTTCTTC
V: TRBV20-1; size: once; J: TRBJ2-1; D: -; CDR3: CSARDRGEQFF; DNA: TGCAGTGCTAGAGATCGCGGTGAGCAGTTCTTC
V: TRBV7-9; size: -; J: TRBJ2-5; D: -; CDR3: CASSYNGSRVRETQYF; DNA: TGTGCCAGCAGCTATAACGGGTCTCGCGTTAGGGAGACCCAGTACTTC
V: TRBV2; size: -; J: TRBJ2-3; D: -; CDR3: CASSETSATVDTQYF; DNA: TGTGCCAGCAGTGAAACGTCAGCTACAGTAGATACGCAGTATTTT
V: TRBV4-2; size: -; J: TRBJ2-1; D: -; CDR3: CASSQVRGAGNEQFF; DNA: TGTGCCAGCAGCCAAGTTCGGGGGGCAGGGAATGAGCAGTTCTTC
V: TRBV4-1; size: -; J: TRBJ2-7; D: TRBD1; CDR3: CASSQDSGTGSYEQYF; DNA: TGCGCCAGCAGCCAAGATTCCGGGACAGGGAGTTACGAGCAGTACTTC
V: TRBV28; size: -; J: TRBJ2-5; D: TRBD1; CDR3: CASSWGLVSRDRVQETQYF; DNA: TGTGCCAGCAGTTGGGGCCTAGTCAGTCGGGACAGGGTCCAAGAGACCCAGTACTTC
V: TRBV11-2; size: -; J: TRBJ1-1; D: -; CDR3: CASGENRNTEAFF; DNA: TGTGCCAGCGGGGAGAACAGAAACACTGAAGCTTTCTTT
V: TRBV7-9; size: medium-sized; J: TRBJ2-2; D: TRBD1; CDR3: CASSLAGTGSIGELFF; DNA: TGTGCCAGCAGCTTAGCTGGGACAGGGTCCATCGGGGAGCTGTTTTTT
V: TRBV3-1/TRBV3-2; size: few; J: TRBJ1-1; D: -; CDR3: CASSQHRYTEAFF; DNA: TGTGCCAGCAGCCAACATAGATACACTGAAGCTTTCTTT
V: TRBV5-4; size: once; J: TRBJ2-1; D: -; CDR3: CASSKISSQEQFF; DNA: TGTGCCAGCAGTAAAATTAGCTCGCAGGAGCAGTTCTTC
V: TRBV28; size: -; J: TRBJ1-6; D: TRBD1; CDR3: CASTPDRVSSPLHF; DNA: TGTGCCAGCACCCCAGACAGGGTCAGTTCACCCCTCCACTTT
V: TRBV28; size: -; J: TRBJ2-1; D: -; CDR3: CASSFPGYNEQFF; DNA: TGTGCCAGCAGTTTCCCGGGGTACAATGAGCAGTTCTTC
V: TRBV19; size: -; J: TRBJ2-1; D: TRBD2; CDR3: CASSNQLAGWSYNEQFF; DNA: TGTGCCAGTAGTAACCAATTAGCGGGGTGGTCCTACAATGAGCAGTTCTTC
V: TRBV14; size: -; J: TRBJ2-5; D: -; CDR3: CASSQGGRGQETQYF; DNA: TGTGCCAGCAGCCAAGGCGGGCGGGGGCAGGAGACCCAGTACTTC
V: TRBV19; size: many; J: TRBJ1-1; D: -; CDR3: CASSMKVGPTGGAFF; DNA: TGTGCCAGTAGTATGAAAGTTGGTCCCACCGGCGGAGCTTTCTTT
V: TRBV9; size: -; J: TRBJ2-1; D: TRBD1; CDR3: CASSSGSYRGSEQFF; DNA: TGTGCCAGCAGCTCTGGATCCTACAGGGGATCTGAGCAGTTCTTC
V: TRBV7-9; size: few; J: TRBJ1-2; D: -; CDR3: CASSLRGVNYGYTF; DNA: TGTGCCAGCAGCCTCAGGGGCGTAAACTATGGCTACACCTTC
V: TRBV14; size: -; J: TRBJ1-2; D: -; CDR3: CASSQGFGVNYGYTF; DNA: TGTGCCAGCAGCCAAGGGTTCGGGGTTAACTATGGCTACACCTTC
V: TRBV19; size: once; J: TRBJ1-5; D: -; CDR3: CASSLGQYSNQPQHF; DNA: TGTGCCAGTAGCCTCGGACAGTATAGCAATCAGCCCCAGCATTTT